The sequence of this T cell receptor beta chain was determined in a study of blood T cell repertoires in COVID-19. About the study: Material from acute and convalescent COVID-19 was sourced from the United States, Italy and Spain.

Trimming cost V 5 bases and J 14 bases, with 13 bases left between them. Germline assignment: CDR1 GTSNPN and CDR2 SVGIG (reference sequence). CDR3 length equals 10 residues. Using immunoSEQ multiplex PCR, the repertoire was profiled, and TCRdb retains in-frame clones only, with some absent. The sample has fewer than 250,000 clones; roughly 80% are singletons. Material: peripheral blood. The receptor was isolated from a woman in her 70s with active or convalescent COVID-19. This chain connects TRBV30 to TRBJ2-1; D may be TRBD2 (6 bases). The CDR3 nucleotides read TGTGCCTGGGCGCGGGAACGCAAGTTCTTC. As protein: CAWARERKFF.